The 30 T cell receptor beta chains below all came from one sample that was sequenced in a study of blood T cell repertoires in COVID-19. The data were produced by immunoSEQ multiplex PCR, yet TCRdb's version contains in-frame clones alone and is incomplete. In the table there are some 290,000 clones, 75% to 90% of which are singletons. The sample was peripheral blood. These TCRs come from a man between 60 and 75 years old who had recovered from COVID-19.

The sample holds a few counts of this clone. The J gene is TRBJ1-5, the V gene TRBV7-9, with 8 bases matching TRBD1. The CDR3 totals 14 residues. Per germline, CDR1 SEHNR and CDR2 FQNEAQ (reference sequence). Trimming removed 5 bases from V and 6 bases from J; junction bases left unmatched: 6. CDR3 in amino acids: CASSPDRVGQPQHF. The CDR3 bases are TGTGCCAGCAGCCCGGACAGGGTGGGTCAGCCCCAGCATTTT.

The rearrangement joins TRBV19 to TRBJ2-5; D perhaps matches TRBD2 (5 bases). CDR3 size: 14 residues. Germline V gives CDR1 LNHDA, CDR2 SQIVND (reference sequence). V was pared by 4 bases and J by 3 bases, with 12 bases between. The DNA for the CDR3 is TGTGCCAGTAGTAGGACTCGCTACGAAGAGACCCAGTACTTC. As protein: CASSRTRYEETQYF.

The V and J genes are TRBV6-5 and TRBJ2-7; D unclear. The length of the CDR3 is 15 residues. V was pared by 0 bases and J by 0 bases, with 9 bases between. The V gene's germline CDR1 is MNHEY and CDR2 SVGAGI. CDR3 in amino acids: CASSYSGINSYEQYF. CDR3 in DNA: TGTGCCAGCAGTTACTCTGGCATCAACTCCTACGAGCAGTACTTC.

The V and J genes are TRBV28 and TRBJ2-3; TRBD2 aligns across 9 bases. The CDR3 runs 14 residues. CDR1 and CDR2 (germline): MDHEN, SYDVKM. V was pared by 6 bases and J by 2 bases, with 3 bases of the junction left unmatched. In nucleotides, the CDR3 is TGTGCCAGCAGGACTAGCGGCTACACAGATACGCAGTATTTT. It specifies CASRTSGYTDTQYF.

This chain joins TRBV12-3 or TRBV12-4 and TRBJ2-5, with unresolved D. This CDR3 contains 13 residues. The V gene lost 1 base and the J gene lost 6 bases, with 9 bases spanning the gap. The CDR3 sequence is CASSLGLGQTQYF. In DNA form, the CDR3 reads TGTGCCAGCAGTTTAGGGCTGGGCCAGACCCAGTACTTC.

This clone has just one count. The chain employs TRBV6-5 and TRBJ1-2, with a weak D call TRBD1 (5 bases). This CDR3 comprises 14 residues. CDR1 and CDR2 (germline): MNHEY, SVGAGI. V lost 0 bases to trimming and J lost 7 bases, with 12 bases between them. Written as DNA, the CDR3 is TGTGCCAGCAGTTACTCGTACAGGCCCGTTGGCTACACCTTC. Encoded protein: CASSYSYRPVGYTF.

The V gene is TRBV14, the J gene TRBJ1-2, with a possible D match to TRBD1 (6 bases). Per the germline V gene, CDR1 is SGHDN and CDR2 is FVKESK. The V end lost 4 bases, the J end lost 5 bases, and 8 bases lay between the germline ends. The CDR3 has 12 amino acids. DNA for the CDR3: TGTGCCAGCAGCCCTGGACAGTATGGCTACACCTTC. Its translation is CASSPGQYGYTF.

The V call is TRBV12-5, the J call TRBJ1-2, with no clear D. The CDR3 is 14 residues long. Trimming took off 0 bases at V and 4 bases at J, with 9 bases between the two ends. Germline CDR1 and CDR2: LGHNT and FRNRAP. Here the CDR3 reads CASGLVRGLYGYTF. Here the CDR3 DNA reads TGTGCTAGTGGTTTGGTACGGGGTCTCTATGGCTACACCTTC.

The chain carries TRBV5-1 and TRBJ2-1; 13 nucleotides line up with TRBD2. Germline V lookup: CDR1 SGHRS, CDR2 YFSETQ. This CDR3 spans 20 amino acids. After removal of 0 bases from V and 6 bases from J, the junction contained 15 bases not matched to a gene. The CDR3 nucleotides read TGCGCCAGCAGCTTGGCCGGCACTAGCGGGAGGGCCACGGTGGGCAATGAGCAGTTCTTC. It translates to CASSLAGTSGRATVGNEQFF.

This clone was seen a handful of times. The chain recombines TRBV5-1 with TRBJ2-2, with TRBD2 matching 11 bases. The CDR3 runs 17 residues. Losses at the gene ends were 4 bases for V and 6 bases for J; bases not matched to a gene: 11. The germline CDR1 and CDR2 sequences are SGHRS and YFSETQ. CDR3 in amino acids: CASSNELAGVGAGELFF. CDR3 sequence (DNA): TGCGCCAGCAGCAATGAACTAGCGGGAGTAGGGGCCGGGGAGCTGTTTTTT. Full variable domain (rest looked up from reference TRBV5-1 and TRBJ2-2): KAGVTQTPRYLIKTRGQQVTLSCSPISGHRSVSWYQQTPGQGLQFLFEYFSETQRNKGNFPGRFSGRQFSNSRSEMNVSTLELGDSALYLCASSNELAGVGAGELFFGEGSRLTVL.

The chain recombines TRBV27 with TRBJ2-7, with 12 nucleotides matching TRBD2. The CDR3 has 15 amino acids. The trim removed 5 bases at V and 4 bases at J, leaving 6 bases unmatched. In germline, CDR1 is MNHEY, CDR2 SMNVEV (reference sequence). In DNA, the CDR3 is TGTGCCAGCAGTGTGACTAGCGGGAGTGGTTACGAGCAGTACTTC. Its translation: CASSVTSGSGYEQYF.

The CDR3 loop reads CASSAGEALGYTF. The CDR3 nucleotides are TGTGCCAGCAGTGCAGGGGAAGCCTTGGGCTACACCTTC. V gene TRBV2 combines with J gene TRBJ1-2; tentative D call: TRBD1 (6 bases). Trimming pared 4 bases from V and 8 bases from J, leaving 14 bases between. The CDR3 covers 13 residues. The germline CDR1 and CDR2 sequences are SNHLY and FYNNEI.

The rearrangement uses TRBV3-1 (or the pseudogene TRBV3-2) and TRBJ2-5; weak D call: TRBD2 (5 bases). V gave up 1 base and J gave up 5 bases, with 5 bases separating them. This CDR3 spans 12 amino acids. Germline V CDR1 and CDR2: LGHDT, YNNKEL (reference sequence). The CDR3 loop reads CASSQGGETQYF. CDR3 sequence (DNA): TGTGCCAGCAGCCAAGGAGGGGAGACCCAGTACTTC.

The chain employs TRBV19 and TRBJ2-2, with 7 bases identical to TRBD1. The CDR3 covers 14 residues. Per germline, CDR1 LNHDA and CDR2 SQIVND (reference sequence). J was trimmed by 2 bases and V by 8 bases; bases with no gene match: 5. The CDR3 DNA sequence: TGTGCCAGTGGCCGGGACAGAAACACCGGGGAGCTGTTTTTT. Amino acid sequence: CASGRDRNTGELFF.

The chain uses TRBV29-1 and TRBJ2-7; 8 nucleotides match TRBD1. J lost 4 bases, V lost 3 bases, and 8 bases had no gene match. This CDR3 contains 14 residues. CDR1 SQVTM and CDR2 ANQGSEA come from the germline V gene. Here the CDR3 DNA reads TGCAGCGTTGAGAGCTCAGGGGGCTTTTACGAGCAGTACTTC. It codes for CSVESSGGFYEQYF.

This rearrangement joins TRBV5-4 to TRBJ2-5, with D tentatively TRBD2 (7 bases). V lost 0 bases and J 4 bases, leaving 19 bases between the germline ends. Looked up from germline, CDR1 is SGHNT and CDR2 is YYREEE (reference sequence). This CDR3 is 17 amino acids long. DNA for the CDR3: TGTGCCAGCAGCTTGGAGTGGGGCAGGGGAGGGGGAGAGACCCAGTACTTC. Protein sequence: CASSLEWGRGGGETQYF.

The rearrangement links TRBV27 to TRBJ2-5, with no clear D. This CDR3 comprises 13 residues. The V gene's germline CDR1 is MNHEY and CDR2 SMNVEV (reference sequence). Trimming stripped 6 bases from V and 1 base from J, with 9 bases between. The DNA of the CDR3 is TGTGCCAGCAGCCGGCGGCCCCAAGAGACCCAGTACTTC. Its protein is CASSRRPQETQYF.

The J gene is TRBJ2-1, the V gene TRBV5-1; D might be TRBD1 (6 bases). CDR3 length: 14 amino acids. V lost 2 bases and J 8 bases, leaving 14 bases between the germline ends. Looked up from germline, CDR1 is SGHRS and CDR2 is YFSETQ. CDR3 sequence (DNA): TGCGCCAGCAGCTTCCTCCTACAGGGCTATGAGCAGTTCTTC. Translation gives CASSFLLQGYEQFF.

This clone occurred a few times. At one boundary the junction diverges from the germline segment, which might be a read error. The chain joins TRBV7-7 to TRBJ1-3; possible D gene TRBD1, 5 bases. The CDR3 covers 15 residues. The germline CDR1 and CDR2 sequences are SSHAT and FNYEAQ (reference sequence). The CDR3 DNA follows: TGTGCTAGCAGCTTAGCCCCAGGGTTTGGAAACACCATATATTTT. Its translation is CASSLAPGFGNTIYF.

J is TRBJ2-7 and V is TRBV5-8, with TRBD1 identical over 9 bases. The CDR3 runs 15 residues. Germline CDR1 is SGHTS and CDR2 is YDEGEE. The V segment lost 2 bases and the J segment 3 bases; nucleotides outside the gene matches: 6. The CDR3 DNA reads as TGTGCCAGCAGCTTAGGGACAGGGATGTACTACGAGCAGTACTTC. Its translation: CASSLGTGMYYEQYF.

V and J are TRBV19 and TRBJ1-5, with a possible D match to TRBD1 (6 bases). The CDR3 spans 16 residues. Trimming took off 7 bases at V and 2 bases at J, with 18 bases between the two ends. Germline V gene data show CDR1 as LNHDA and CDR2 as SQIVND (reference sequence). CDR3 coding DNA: TGTGCCAGTACGTTCCGGGGGGGCACGGGCAATCAGCCCCAGCATTTT. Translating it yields CASTFRGGTGNQPQHF.

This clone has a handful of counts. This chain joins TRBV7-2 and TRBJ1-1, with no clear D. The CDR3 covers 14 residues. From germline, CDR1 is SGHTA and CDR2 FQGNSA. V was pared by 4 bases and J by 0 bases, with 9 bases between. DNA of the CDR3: TGTGCCAGCAGCTCCTTTACAGTGAACACTGAAGCTTTCTTT. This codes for CASSSFTVNTEAFF. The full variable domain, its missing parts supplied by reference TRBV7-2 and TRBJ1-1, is GAGVSQSPSNKVTEKGKDVELRCDPISGHTALYWYRQSLGQGLEFLIYFQGNSAPDKSGLPSDRFSAERTGGSVSTLTIQRTQQEDSAVYLCASSSFTVNTEAFFGQGTRLTVV.

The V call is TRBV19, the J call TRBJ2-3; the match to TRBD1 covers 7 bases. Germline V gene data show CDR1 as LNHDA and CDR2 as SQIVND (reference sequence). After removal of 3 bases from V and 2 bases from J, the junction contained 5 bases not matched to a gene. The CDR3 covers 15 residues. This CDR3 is CASSMLGQNTDTQYF. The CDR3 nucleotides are TGTGCCAGTAGTATGTTGGGACAGAACACAGATACGCAGTATTTT.

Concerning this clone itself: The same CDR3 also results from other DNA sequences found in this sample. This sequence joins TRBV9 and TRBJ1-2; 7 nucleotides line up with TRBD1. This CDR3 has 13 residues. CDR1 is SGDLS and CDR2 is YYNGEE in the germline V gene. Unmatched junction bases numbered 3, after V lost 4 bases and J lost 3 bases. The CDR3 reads CASSPGTDYGYTF. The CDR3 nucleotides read TGTGCCAGCAGCCCCGGGACAGACTATGGCTACACCTTC.

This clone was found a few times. The CDR3 here is CSVSRTVNTGELFF. In DNA, the CDR3 is TGCAGCGTTTCACGGACAGTGAACACCGGGGAGCTGTTTTTT. This chain links TRBV29-1 with TRBJ2-2, with a tentative D call TRBD1 (6 bases). The CDR3 extends over 14 amino acids. The V end lost 5 bases, the J end lost 1 base, and 11 bases lay between the germline ends. Germline V lookup: CDR1 SQVTM, CDR2 ANQGSEA.

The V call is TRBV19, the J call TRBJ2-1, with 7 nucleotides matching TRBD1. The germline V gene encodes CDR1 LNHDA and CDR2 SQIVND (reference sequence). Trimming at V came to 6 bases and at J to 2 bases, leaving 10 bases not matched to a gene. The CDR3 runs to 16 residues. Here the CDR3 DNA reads TGTGCCAGTAGGGACCCGGCAGGGGGTACCTACAATGAGCAGTTCTTC. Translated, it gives CASRDPAGGTYNEQFF.

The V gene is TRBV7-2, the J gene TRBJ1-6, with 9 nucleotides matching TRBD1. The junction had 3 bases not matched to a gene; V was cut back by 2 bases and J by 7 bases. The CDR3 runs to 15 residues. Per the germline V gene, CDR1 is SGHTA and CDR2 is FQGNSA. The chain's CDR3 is CASSLFGQGNSPLHF. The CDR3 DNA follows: TGTGCCAGCAGCTTATTCGGACAGGGGAATTCACCCCTCCACTTT.

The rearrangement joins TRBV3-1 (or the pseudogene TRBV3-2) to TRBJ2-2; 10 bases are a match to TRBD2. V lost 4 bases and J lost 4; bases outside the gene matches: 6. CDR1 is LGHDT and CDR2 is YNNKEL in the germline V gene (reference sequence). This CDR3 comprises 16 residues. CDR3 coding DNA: TGTGCCAGCAGCCCCAGCGGGGGGGCACGCACCGGGGAGCTGTTTTTT. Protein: CASSPSGGARTGELFF.

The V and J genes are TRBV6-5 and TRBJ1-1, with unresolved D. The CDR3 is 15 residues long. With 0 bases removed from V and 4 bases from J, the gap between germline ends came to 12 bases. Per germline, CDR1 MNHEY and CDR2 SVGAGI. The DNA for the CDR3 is TGTGCCAGCAGTTACTCGGCAGCGAGGGCCACTGAAGCTTTCTTT. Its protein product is CASSYSAARATEAFF.

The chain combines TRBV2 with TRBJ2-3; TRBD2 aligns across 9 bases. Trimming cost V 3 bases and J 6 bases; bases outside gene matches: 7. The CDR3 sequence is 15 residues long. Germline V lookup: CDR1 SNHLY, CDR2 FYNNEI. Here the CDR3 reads CASSDSGSRSDTQYF. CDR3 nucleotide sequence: TGTGCCAGCAGTGATAGCGGGAGCCGCAGTGATACGCAGTATTTT.